Listed below are T cell receptor beta chains from one sample, sequenced in a study of CD8+ T cells in alopecia areata. Produced via immunoSEQ multiplex PCR; TCRdb's table is partial and in-frame only. The sample holds over 150,000 clones; more than 55% are singletons and the top ten take roughly 5%. Sequences were obtained from CD8+ T cells sorted from blood. The receptor set was obtained from a human donor in good health. Each CDR3 is given with its conserved first and last residue. The D gene is left open where the match is weak. The size entry is marked missing in some rows and otherwise reads once, few, many or a size class.

j_gene	abundance	v_gene	d_gene	CDR3nt	CDR3aa
TRBJ1-2	few	TRBV29-1	NA	TGCAGCGCCCGGACATTAAATGGCTACACCTTC	CSARTLNGYTF
TRBJ2-7	few	TRBV5-1	NA	TGCGCCAGCAGTCACGCAGGCGAGCAGTACTTC	CASSHAGEQYF
TRBJ2-1	NA	TRBV7-9	TRBD1	TGTGCCAGCAGCGAACTGACAGGGCTCTCCTACAATGAGCAGTTCTTC	CASSELTGLSYNEQFF
TRBJ2-3	NA	TRBV9	TRBD2	TGTGCCAGCAGCGTAACTAGCGGGGGAACAGATACGCAGTATTTT	CASSVTSGGTDTQYF
TRBJ2-7	NA	TRBV4-2	TRBD2	TGTGCCAGCAGCCAAGGTAGCGGGGTAGAGCAGTACTTC	CASSQGSGVEQYF
TRBJ2-5	NA	TRBV6-5	NA	TGTGCCAGCAGTTACTCGTTCCAAGAGACCCAGTACTTC	CASSYSFQETQYF
TRBJ2-5	few	TRBV5-1	NA	TGCGCCAGCAGCTTAAGACAGCCCCACCAAGAGACCCAGTACTTC	CASSLRQPHQETQYF
TRBJ2-4	NA	TRBV30	NA	TGTGCGGTTGGCACAGGGCAAAACATTCAGTACTTC	CAVGTGQNIQYF
TRBJ1-5	many	TRBV5-1	TRBD1	TGCGCCAGCAGCTTTGAAGGGACAGGGGATCAGCCCCAGCATTTT	CASSFEGTGDQPQHF
TRBJ2-7	NA	TRBV7-2	TRBD1	TGTGCCAGCAGCTTAGCGCGTGCAGGGGGCCCCTACGAGCAGTACTTC	CASSLARAGGPYEQYF
TRBJ2-7	NA	TRBV19	NA	TGTGCCAGTAGTATAGGGGACCTCCCTGGCGAGCAGTACTTC	CASSIGDLPGEQYF
TRBJ2-1	NA	TRBV27	NA	TGTGCCAGCAGTGCCTCCGGCGCTCGGAATGAGCAGTTCTTC	CASSASGARNEQFF
TRBJ2-3	NA	TRBV9	NA	TGTGCCAGCAGCGGAAGGGACGGATCTAGCACAGATACGCAGTATTTT	CASSGRDGSSTDTQYF
TRBJ1-2	once	TRBV27	NA	TGTGCCAGCAGTTCCGGACGGAACTATGGCTACACCTTC	CASSSGRNYGYTF
TRBJ2-3	NA	TRBV7-2	NA	TGTGCCAGCAGCTTAGAAGTCAGTATCCCTAACACAGATACGCAGTATTTT	CASSLEVSIPNTDTQYF
TRBJ1-3	once	TRBV4-1	NA	TGCGCCAGCAGCCAAGATGGGGATTCGGGCGGAAACACCATATATTTT	CASSQDGDSGGNTIYF
TRBJ1-1	NA	TRBV30	NA	TGTGCCTGGAGTGTTTCGACTGAAGCTTTCTTT	CAWSVSTEAFF
TRBJ2-1	few	TRBV2	TRBD2	TGTGCCAGCAGGATTGAGCGGGGGGCGTACAATGAGCAGTTCTTC	CASRIERGAYNEQFF
TRBJ2-7	NA	TRBV30	NA	TGTGCCTGGAGATCGCACAGCTCCTACGAGCAGTACTTC	CAWRSHSSYEQYF
TRBJ2-4	NA	TRBV6-6	NA	TGTGCCAGCAGCCTGAACAGGGTCATAGCCAAAAACATTCAGTACTTC	CASSLNRVIAKNIQYF
TRBJ1-2	few	TRBV27	TRBD1	TGTGCCAGCAGTATCTCACAGGGGGCGACTAACTATGGCTACACCTTC	CASSISQGATNYGYTF
TRBJ1-1	NA	TRBV6-5	NA	TGTGCCAGCAGTTCCTCGACCGGGGGGGGAGGCACTGAAGCTTTCTTT	CASSSSTGGGGTEAFF
TRBJ1-2	NA	TRBV29-1	TRBD1	TGCAGCGTCCCAAGCAAGGGACAGGGAACCTTCTACACCTTC	CSVPSKGQGTFYTF
TRBJ1-1	NA	TRBV29-1	NA	TGCAGCGTTGTGATGGATAACACTGAAGCTTTCTTT	CSVVMDNTEAFF
TRBJ2-5	NA	TRBV9	NA	TGTGCCAGCAGCGTAGAGGGGAGAGAGACCCAGTACTTC	CASSVEGRETQYF
TRBJ2-5	few	TRBV29-1	NA	TGCAGCGGGAGGGGGAACTGGGAGACCCAGTACTTC	CSGRGNWETQYF
TRBJ1-1	many	TRBV30	NA	TGTGCCTGGGCGATGGGAACTGAAGCTTTCTTT	CAWAMGTEAFF
TRBJ2-1	NA	TRBV5-1	NA	TGCGCCAGCAGCTCGGACGCCAGCTCCTACAATGAGCAGTTCTTC	CASSSDASSYNEQFF
TRBJ2-7	NA	TRBV29-1	NA	TGCAGCGTTGTTGACTCGCCCGGCGAGCAGTACTTC	CSVVDSPGEQYF
TRBJ1-3	NA	TRBV29-1	NA	TGCAGCGTCGGTGGTGGGGCAGGGAGCTCTGGAAACACCATATATTTT	CSVGGGAGSSGNTIYF
TRBJ2-3	NA	TRBV6-4	NA	TGTGCCAGCGGGGACCCGAGCACAGATACGCAGTATTTT	CASGDPSTDTQYF
TRBJ1-1	NA	TRBV7-8	NA	TGTGCCAGCAGCTTACTGGTGAACACTGAAGCTTTCTTT	CASSLLVNTEAFF
TRBJ2-5	NA	TRBV7-9	NA	TGTGCCAGCAGCTCACCCTCTGGGTCCAGCGAGACCCAGTACTTC	CASSSPSGSSETQYF
TRBJ2-1	few	TRBV27	TRBD2	TGTGCCAGCAGTGGACTAGCGACTAATGAGCAGTTCTTC	CASSGLATNEQFF
TRBJ1-5	NA	TRBV2	NA	TGTGCCAGCAGTGAGGCAGCCCAGCCCCAGCATTTT	CASSEAAQPQHF
TRBJ2-5	NA	TRBV4-1	NA	TGCGCCAGCAGCCCGCACGAGGGGGGCACCGAGACCCAGTACTTC	CASSPHEGGTETQYF
TRBJ1-2	NA	TRBV4-1	NA	TGCGCCAGCAGCCAAGAGGATCCGTGGGGTTATGGCTACACCTTC	CASSQEDPWGYGYTF
TRBJ2-1	NA	TRBV7-2	TRBD2	TGTGCCAGCAGCTTAGACATCCCATCATTAGCGGGGTGGGACGAGCAGTTCTTC	CASSLDIPSLAGWDEQFF
TRBJ1-4	few	TRBV7-9	NA	TGTGCCAGCAGCTTCTCAAGCGCAACTAATGAAAAACTGTTTTTT	CASSFSSATNEKLFF
TRBJ1-1	NA	TRBV6-6	NA	TGTGCCAGCCTCCCCGGTATTAGCGCTGAAGCTTTCTTT	CASLPGISAEAFF